This T cell receptor beta chain emerged from a study of shared clonotypes between healthy human individuals. As concerns this clone: Antigen unknown.

Data came from immunoSEQ multiplex PCR; TCRdb stores just in-frame clones and leaves some out. The sample lists some 2,000,000 clones; over 85% were seen once. Study-level findings and limits: Generally, naive subsets came out with larger estimated richness than memory subsets. Generation probability values for non-shared clonotypes were lower than those for clonotypes shared by all four donors. The rarefaction results pointed to incomplete sorted-subset sequencing despite large depth.

The sequence was obtained from a man aged 18 to 35 in good health. Input material: naive CD4+ T cells sorted from blood. The subset: CD45RA+ positively selected.

Here the CDR3 reads CSVLKSWLGNEQFF. The DNA of the CDR3 is TGCAGCGTTTTAAAGTCCTGGCTAGGGAATGAGCAGTTCTTC. The chain joins TRBV29-1 to TRBJ2-1; D is unclear. The CDR3 contains 14 residues. The V end lost 5 bases, the J end lost 7 bases, and 18 bases lay between the germline ends. Germline CDR1 is SQVTM and CDR2 is ANQGSEA.